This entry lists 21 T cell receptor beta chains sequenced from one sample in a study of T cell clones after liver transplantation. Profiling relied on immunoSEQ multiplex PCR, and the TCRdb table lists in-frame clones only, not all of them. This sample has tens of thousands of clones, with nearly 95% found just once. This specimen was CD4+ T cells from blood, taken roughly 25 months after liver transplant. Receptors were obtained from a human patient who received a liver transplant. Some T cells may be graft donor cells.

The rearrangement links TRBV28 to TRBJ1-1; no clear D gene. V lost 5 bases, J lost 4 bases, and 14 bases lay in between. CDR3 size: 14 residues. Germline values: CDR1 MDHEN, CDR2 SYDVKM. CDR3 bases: TGTGCCAGCAGTCTTCTCAAGGACGGCACTGAAGCTTTCTTT. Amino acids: CASSLLKDGTEAFF. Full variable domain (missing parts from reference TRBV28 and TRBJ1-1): DVKVTQSSRYLVKRTGEKVFLECVQDMDHENMFWYRQDPGLGLRLIYFSYDVKMKEKGDIPEGYSVSREKKERFSLILESASTNQTSMYLCASSLLKDGTEAFFGQGTRLTVV.

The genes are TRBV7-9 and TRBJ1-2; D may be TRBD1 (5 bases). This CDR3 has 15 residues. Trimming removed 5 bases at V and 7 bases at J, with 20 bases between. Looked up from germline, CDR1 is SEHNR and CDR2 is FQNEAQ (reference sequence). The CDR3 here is CASSLGEAGKGGYTF. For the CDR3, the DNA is TGTGCCAGCAGCCTGGGGGAGGCAGGAAAGGGTGGCTACACCTTC.

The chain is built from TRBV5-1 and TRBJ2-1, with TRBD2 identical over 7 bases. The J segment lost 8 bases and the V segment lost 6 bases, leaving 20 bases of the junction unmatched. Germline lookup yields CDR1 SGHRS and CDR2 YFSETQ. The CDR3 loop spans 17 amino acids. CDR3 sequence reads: CASTPARLAESMDEQFF. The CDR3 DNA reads TGCGCCAGCACCCCGGCCCGGCTAGCGGAAAGTATGGATGAGCAGTTCTTC.

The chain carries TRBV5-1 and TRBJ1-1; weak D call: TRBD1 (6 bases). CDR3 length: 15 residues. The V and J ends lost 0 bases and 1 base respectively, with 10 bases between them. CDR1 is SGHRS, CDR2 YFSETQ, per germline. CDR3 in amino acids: CASSLGGTRNTEAFF. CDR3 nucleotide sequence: TGCGCCAGCAGCTTGGGTGGGACACGGAACACTGAAGCTTTCTTT.

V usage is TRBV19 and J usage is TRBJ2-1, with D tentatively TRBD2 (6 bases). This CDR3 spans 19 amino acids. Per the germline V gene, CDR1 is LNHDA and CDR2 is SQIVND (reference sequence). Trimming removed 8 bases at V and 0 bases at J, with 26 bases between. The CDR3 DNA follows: TGTGCCAGTCCCCCTCGGCCTAGCGTCCTAAATTTCTCCTACAATGAGCAGTTCTTC. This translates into CASPPRPSVLNFSYNEQFF. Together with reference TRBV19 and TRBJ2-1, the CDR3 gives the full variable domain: DGGITQSPKYLFRKEGQNVTLSCEQNLNHDAMYWYRQDPGQGLRLIYYSQIVNDFQKGDIAEGYSVSREKKESFPLTVTSAQKNPTAFYLCASPPRPSVLNFSYNEQFFGPGTRLTVL.

The CDR3 nucleotides read TGTGCCAGCAGCCTGCGCGACAGGGGGCATACCATATATTTT. Translating it yields CASSLRDRGHTIYF. This chain joins TRBV7-8 and TRBJ1-3; 10 nucleotides match TRBD1. CDR3 length: 14 amino acids. Germline V gives CDR1 SGHVS, CDR2 FQNEAQ. After removal of 5 bases from V and 10 bases from J, the junction contained 8 bases not matched to a gene.

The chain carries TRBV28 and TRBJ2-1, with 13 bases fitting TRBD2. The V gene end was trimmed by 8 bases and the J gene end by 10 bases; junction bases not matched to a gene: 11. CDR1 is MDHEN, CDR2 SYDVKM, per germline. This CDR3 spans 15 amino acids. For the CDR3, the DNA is TGTGCCAGCGGCCGGACTAGCGGGAGTATAAACGAGCAGTTCTTC. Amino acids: CASGRTSGSINEQFF.

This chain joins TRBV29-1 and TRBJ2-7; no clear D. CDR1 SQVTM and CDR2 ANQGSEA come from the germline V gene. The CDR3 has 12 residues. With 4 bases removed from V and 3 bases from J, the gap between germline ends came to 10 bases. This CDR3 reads CSVVLGFYEQYF. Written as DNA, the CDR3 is TGCAGCGTTGTCCTGGGATTCTACGAGCAGTACTTC.

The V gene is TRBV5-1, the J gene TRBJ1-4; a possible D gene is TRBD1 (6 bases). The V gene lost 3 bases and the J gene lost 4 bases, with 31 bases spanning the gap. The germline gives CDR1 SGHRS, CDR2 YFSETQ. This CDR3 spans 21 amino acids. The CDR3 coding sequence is TGCGCCAGCAGCTCCCGGAACAGGGTTTCATCCAAAGTTGGGCTTAATGAAAAACTGTTTTTT. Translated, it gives CASSSRNRVSSKVGLNEKLFF.

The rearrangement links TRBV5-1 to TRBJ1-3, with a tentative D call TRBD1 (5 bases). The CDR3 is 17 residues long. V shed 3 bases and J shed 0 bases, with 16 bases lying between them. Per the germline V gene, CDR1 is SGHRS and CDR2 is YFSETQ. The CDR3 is CASSSLPGAGSGNTIYF. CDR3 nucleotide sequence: TGCGCCAGCAGCTCGCTTCCCGGGGCCGGCTCTGGAAACACCATATATTTT.

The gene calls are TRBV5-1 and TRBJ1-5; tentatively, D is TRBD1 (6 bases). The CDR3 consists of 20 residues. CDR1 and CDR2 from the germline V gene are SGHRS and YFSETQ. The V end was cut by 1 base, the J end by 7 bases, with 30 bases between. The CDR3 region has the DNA TGCGCCAGCAGCTTGATACCCCACCATACCCCGAGGGGGGTCGGACAGCCCCAGCATTTT. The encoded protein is CASSLIPHHTPRGVGQPQHF.

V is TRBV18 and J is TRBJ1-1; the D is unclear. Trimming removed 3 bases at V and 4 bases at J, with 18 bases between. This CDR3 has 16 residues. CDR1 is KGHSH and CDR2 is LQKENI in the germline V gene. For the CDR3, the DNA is TGTGCCAGCTCACCCAGCGGTATGAGGTTCGGCACTGAAGCTTTCTTT. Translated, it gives CASSPSGMRFGTEAFF.

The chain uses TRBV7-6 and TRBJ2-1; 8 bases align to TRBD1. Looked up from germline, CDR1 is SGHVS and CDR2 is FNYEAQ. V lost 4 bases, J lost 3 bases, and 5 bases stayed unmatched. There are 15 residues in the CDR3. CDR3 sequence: CASSSGTGIYNEQFF. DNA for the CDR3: TGTGCCAGCAGCTCCGGGACAGGCATCTACAATGAGCAGTTCTTC.

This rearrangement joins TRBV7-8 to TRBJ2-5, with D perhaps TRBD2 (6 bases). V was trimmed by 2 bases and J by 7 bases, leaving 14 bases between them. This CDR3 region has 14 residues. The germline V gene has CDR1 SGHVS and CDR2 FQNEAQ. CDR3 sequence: CASSLPDYGGTQYF. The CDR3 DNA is TGTGCCAGCAGCTTACCGGACTACGGGGGGACCCAGTACTTC.

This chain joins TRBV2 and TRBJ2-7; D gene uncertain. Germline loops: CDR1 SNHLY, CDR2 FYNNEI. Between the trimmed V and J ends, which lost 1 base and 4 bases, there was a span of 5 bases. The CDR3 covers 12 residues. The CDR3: CASSEVFYEQYF. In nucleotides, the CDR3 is TGTGCCAGCAGTGAAGTGTTTTACGAGCAGTACTTC.

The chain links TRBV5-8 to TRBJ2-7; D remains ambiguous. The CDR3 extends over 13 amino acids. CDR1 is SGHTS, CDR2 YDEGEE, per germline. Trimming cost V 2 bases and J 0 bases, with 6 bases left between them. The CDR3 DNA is TGTGCCAGCAGCTTTGGTTCCTCCTACGAGCAGTACTTC. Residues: CASSFGSSYEQYF.

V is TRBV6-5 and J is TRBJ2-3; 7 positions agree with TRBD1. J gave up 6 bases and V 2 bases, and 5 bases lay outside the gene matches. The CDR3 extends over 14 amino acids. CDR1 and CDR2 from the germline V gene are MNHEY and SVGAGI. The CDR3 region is CASSYPGRGDTQYF. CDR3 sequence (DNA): TGTGCCAGCAGTTACCCGGGCAGGGGGGATACGCAGTATTTT.

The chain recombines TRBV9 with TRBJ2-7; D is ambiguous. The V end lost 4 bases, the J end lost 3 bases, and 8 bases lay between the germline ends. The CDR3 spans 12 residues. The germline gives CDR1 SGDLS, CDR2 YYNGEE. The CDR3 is CASSSSGYEQYF. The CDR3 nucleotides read TGTGCCAGCAGCTCTAGTGGCTACGAGCAGTACTTC.

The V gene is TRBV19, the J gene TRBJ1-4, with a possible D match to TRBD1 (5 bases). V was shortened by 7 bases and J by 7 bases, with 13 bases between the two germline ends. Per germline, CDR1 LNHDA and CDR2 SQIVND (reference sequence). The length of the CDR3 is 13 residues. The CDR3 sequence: CASNRPGTEKLFF. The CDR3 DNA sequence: TGTGCCAGTAATCGCCCCGGGACTGAAAAACTGTTTTTT.

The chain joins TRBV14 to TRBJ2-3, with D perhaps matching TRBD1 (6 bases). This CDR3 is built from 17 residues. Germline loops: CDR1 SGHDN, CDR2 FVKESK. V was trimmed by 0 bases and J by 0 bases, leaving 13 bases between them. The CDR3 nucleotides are TGTGCCAGCAGCCAAGATAGAAGGACAGCTAGCACAGATACGCAGTATTTT. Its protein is CASSQDRRTASTDTQYF.

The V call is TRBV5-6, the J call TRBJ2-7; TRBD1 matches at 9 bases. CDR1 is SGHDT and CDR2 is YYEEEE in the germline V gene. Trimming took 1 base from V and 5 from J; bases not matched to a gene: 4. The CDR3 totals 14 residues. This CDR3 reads CASSLPDRGHEQYF. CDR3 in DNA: TGTGCCAGCAGCTTGCCGGACAGGGGCCACGAGCAGTACTTC. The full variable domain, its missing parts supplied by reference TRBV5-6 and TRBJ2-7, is DAGVTQSPTHLIKTRGQQVTLRCSPKSGHDTVSWYQQALGQGPQFIFQYYEEEERQRGNFPDRFSGHQFPNYSSELNVNALLLGDSALYLCASSLPDRGHEQYFGPGTRLTVT.